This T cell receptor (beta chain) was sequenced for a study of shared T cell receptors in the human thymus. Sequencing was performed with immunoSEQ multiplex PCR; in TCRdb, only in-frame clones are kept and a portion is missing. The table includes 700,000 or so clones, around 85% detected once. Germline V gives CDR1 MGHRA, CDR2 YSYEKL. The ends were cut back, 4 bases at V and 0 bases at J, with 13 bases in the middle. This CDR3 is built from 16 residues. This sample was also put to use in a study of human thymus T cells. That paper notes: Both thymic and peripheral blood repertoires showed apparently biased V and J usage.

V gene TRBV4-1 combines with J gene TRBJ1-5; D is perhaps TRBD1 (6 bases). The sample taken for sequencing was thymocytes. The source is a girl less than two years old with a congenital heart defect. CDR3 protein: CASSPWGQYSNQPQHF. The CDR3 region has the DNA TGCGCCAGCAGCCCCTGGGGGCAATATAGCAATCAGCCCCAGCATTTT.